The rows below give T cell receptor beta chains drawn from one sample of a study of T cell repertoires in cytomegalovirus infection. No cognate antigen is known for these TCRs. TCRdb ran MiXCR on the reads and lists one entry per CDR3 protein. The sample contains around 540,000 distinct CDR3 sequences, 30% to 40% of which appear only once. The sample consisted of cultured PBMCs, taken from culture after CMV antigen stimulation. The source of these receptors is a human donor in good health (CMV status not recorded). Some clones in this sample may be carry-over from other donors' samples. Each CDR3 is given with its conserved first and last residue. The order of the fields is clone size, D gene, J gene, V gene, CDR3 DNA, CDR3 protein. A D gene is named only where the DNA matches it firmly. Clone size, where shown, is once, few, many, or a class for clones that have expanded.

>few|.|TRBJ2-1|TRBV19
TGTGCCAGTAGTCACCGGGACCGTCCCTACAATGAGCAGTTCTTC
CASSHRDRPYNEQFF
>.|TRBD1|TRBJ2-5|TRBV19
TGTGCCAGTAGAGGGCCCTTATCGGGACAGGACCAAGAGACCCAGTACTTC
CASRGPLSGQDQETQYF
>many|.|TRBJ2-5|TRBV7-2
TGTGCCAGCAGCTTAGGTCAGATGGGAGAGACCCAGTACTTC
CASSLGQMGETQYF
>.|.|TRBJ1-1|TRBV12-3/TRBV12-4
TGTGCCAGCAGTTTTGGTGGCGGTTTCACTGAAGCTTTCTTT
CASSFGGGFTEAFF
>.|TRBD2|TRBJ2-1|TRBV20-1
TGCAGTGCCCGGGAGGGCCCAAATGAGCAGTTCTTC
CSAREGPNEQFF
>.|.|TRBJ1-5|TRBV7-2
TGTGCCAGCAGCTTAATGGCTGACAGCAATCAGCCCCAGCATTTT
CASSLMADSNQPQHF
>.|.|TRBJ2-3|TRBV5-6
TGTGCCAGCAGCTTGGCCGGGGATAATACGCAGTATTTT
CASSLAGDNTQYF
>few|.|TRBJ1-4|TRBV7-8
TGTGCCAGCAGCTTCCTGGGGATGGGAGAAAAACTGTTTTTT
CASSFLGMGEKLFF
>.|.|TRBJ2-3|TRBV2
TGTGCCAGCAGTGAAGTAGCGAGGACAGATACGCAGTATTTT
CASSEVARTDTQYF
>.|.|TRBJ1-1|TRBV7-4
TGTGCCAGCAGCCCGCGTCGCGGCAGGGCGTCGTGCACTGAAGCTTTCTTT
CASSPRRGRASCTEAFF
>.|TRBD1|TRBJ1-2|TRBV27
TGTGCCAGCAGTAAAACAGGGGGCCATGGCTACACCTTC
CASSKTGGHGYTF
>few|TRBD1|TRBJ1-2|TRBV29-1
TGCAGCGTTGAGGAGGGGGCACGAGTAGCGTATGGCTACACCTTC
CSVEEGARVAYGYTF
>.|.|TRBJ1-5|TRBV6-2/TRBV6-3
TGTGCCAGCAGTTTTTACGGAGAATCACAGCCCCAGCATTTT
CASSFYGESQPQHF
>.|.|TRBJ2-3|TRBV20-1
TGCAGTGCTATATCGCTGTACAGCGGAGGCACAGATACGCAGTATTTT
CSAISLYSGGTDTQYF
>.|TRBD2|TRBJ2-7|TRBV7-9
TGTGCCAGCAGCACCTGGAGGGAGGGGAGGGACCCCTACGAGCAGTACTTC
CASSTWREGRDPYEQYF